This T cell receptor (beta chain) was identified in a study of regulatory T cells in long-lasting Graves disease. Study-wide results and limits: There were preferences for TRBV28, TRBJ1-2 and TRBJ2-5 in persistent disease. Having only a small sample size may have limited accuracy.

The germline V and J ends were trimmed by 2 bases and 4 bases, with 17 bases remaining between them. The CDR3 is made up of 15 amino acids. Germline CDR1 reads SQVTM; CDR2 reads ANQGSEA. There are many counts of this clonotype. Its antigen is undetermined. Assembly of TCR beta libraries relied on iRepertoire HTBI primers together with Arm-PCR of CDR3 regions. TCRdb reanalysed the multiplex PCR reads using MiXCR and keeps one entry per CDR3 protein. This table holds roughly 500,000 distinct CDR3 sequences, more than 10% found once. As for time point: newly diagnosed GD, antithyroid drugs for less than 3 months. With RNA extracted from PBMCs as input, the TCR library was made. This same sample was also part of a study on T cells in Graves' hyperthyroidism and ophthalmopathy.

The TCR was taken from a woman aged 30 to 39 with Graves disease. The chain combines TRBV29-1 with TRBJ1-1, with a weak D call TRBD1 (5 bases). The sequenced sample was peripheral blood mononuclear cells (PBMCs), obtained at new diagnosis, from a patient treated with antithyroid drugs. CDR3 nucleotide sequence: TGCAGCGTTGAAAAGGGAAGGGGAGGGAGCACTGAAGCTTTCTTT. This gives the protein CSVEKGRGGSTEAFF.